The clone carrying this T cell receptor (beta chain) came up a few times. Antigen unknown. This specimen comes from a study of T-cell memory formation after mild COVID-19. Study details: Largely donor-specific TCR clusters were found.

Notes on the study in general: Mainly CM and EM harbored the contracting CD4+ clones; mainly EMRA harbored the CD8+ ones.

Constant-segment primers and 5'RACE yielded cDNA libraries for TCR alpha and TCR beta, each carrying sample barcodes and UMIs. A single record per CDR3 protein comes from TCRdb applying MiXCR to the 5' RACE reads. Of roughly 380,000 distinct CDR3 sequences listed, approximately 29% are singletons. J lost 5 bases, V lost 6 bases, and 10 bases had no gene match. The germline gives CDR1 DFQATT, CDR2 SNEGSKA (reference sequence). The CDR3 is made up of 14 amino acids. Sequenced sample: PBMCs or a T cell subset sorted from them (not recorded which). This sequence was found in an adult woman who had mild COVID-19 (a few samples of this study predate the infection). Cell type and time point are not known. This rearrangement joins TRBV20-1 to TRBJ2-3; 8 bases are a match to TRBD1. CDR3 protein: CSARSRGLGDTQYF. Written as DNA, the CDR3 is TGCAGTGCCCGGTCCAGGGGGCTTGGAGATACGCAGTATTTT.